The 5 T cell receptor beta chains below were found in one sample sequenced in a study of T cell repertoires in cytomegalovirus infection. TCRdb recomputed calls from the reads with MiXCR, one row per CDR3 protein. There are about 130,000 distinct CDR3 sequences in the sample; 24% occur only once, and 30% to 40% lies in the top ten. The antigens these receptors bind are not known. The specimen sequenced was PBMCs, sequenced either directly or after in vitro stimulation (not recorded which). The origin of the receptors is a human donor in good health (CMV status not recorded). Some clones in this sample may be carry-over from other donors' samples.

This clonotype has a count of ten or more. V and J are TRBV7-2 and TRBJ2-5, with D unresolved. The CDR3 is made up of 12 amino acids. V was cut by 5 bases and J by 5 bases, with 9 bases left in between. Germline V gene data show CDR1 as SGHTA and CDR2 as FQGNSA. This chain's CDR3 is CASSTAMETQYF. The CDR3, as DNA: TGTGCCAGCAGCACGGCAATGGAGACCCAGTACTTC.

The table lists this clonotype with a few counts. The chain uses TRBV7-2 and TRBJ2-7, with no clear D. This CDR3 region has 12 residues. Germline values: CDR1 SGHTA, CDR2 FQGNSA. Trimming pared 1 base from V and 3 bases from J, leaving 4 bases between. The CDR3 bases are TGTGCCAGCAGCTTAGACTTCTACGAGCAGTACTTC. This gives the protein CASSLDFYEQYF.

This clonotype is medium-sized (0.01 to 0.1%) within its sample. The J gene is TRBJ1-1, the V gene TRBV6-2 or TRBV6-3, with a possible D match to TRBD1 (6 bases). Germline V gene sequence: CDR1 MNHEY, CDR2 SVGEGT. CDR3 size: 15 residues. Trimming removed 6 bases from V and 1 base from J, with 15 bases in between. CDR3 bases: TGTGCCAGCAGGTCGAACAGGGTCCCGAACACTGAAGCTTTCTTT. It yields the protein CASRSNRVPNTEAFF.

V usage is TRBV7-8 and J usage is TRBJ2-4; a weak D match, TRBD2 (5 bases). The germline CDR1 and CDR2 sequences are SGHVS and FQNEAQ. V was trimmed by 1 base and J by 7 bases, leaving 17 bases between them. The CDR3 is made up of 16 amino acids. The CDR3 DNA reads as TGTGCCAGCAGCTTAGATTTAGCGTCCCTCCCGAACATTCAGTACTTC. The encoded protein is CASSLDLASLPNIQYF.

This clonotype showed up just a few times. The chain has TRBV6-1 and TRBJ2-1; 11 bases are shared with TRBD2. The V segment lost 7 bases and the J segment 6 bases; nucleotides outside the gene matches: 8. The CDR3 runs 15 residues. The germline CDR1 and CDR2 sequences are MNHNS and SASEGT. As DNA, the CDR3 is TGTGCCAGCACTCAACTAGCGGGAGAAGGCAATGAGCAGTTCTTC. This translates into CASTQLAGEGNEQFF.